The 9 T cell receptor beta chains below were found in one sample sequenced in a study of CD8 T cells in ankylosing spondylitis. Study findings and constraints: Ankylosing spondylitis blood appeared to be characterized by a TCR beta motif of roughly eight highly homologous variants.

These TCRs are of unknown antigen specificity. TCRdb redid the calling of the 5' RACE reads with MiXCR, one entry per CDR3 protein. The profile shows about 220,000 distinct CDR3 sequences, approximately 7.4% of them singletons. Specimen: blood, either unsorted or a sorted T cell fraction (not recorded which). Every receptor here comes from a male donor with ankylosing spondylitis.

This clonotype occurred many times. The V call is TRBV28, the J call TRBJ2-3; tentatively, D is TRBD2 (6 bases). CDR1 and CDR2 (germline): MDHEN, SYDVKM. The CDR3 spans 15 residues. Trimming left V 2 bases short and J 2 bases short, with 11 bases between. The CDR3 DNA reads as TGTGCCAGCAGTTTACCGGGGACTTTCACAGATACGCAGTATTTT. Protein sequence: CASSLPGTFTDTQYF.

This rearrangement joins TRBV4-3 to TRBJ2-1, with D uncertain. Germline V gene sequence: CDR1 LGHNA, CDR2 YSLEER. This CDR3 has 13 residues. Trimming shortened V by 5 bases and J by 4 bases, and 9 bases separated the two germline ends. CDR3 coding DNA: TGCGCCAGCAGCGAAGCGCTTTACAATGAGCAGTTCTTC. Its translation is CASSEALYNEQFF.

This clonotype was detected many times. The chain recombines TRBV4-3 with TRBJ1-1; D call uncertain. Germline V CDR1 and CDR2: LGHNA, YSLEER. This CDR3 comprises 15 residues. V lost 0 bases and J 1 base, leaving 9 bases between the germline ends. CDR3 residues: CASSQDWFSNTEAFF. CDR3 nucleotide sequence: TGCGCCAGCAGCCAAGATTGGTTCTCGAACACTGAAGCTTTCTTT.

There are many counts of this clonotype. The CDR3 region is CASSQTEAFF. The CDR3 nucleotides read TGTGCCAGCAGCCAAACAGAAGCTTTCTTT. This chain uses TRBV13 with TRBJ1-1; unclear D gene. V was clipped by 5 bases and J by 8 bases, with 6 bases between them. Germline-derived CDR1 and CDR2 are PRHDT and FYEKMQ (reference sequence). The CDR3 is made up of 10 amino acids.

This clonotype has a handful of counts. The rearrangement joins TRBV7-9 to TRBJ2-7; 10 bases fit TRBD1. The V and J ends lost 4 bases and 0 bases, in that order; junction bases with no gene match: 6. Germline V gene sequence: CDR1 SEHNR, CDR2 FQNEAQ (reference sequence). The CDR3 extends over 16 amino acids. The CDR3 is CASSSPRDRGSYEQYF. The CDR3 DNA follows: TGTGCCAGCAGCTCACCCCGGGACAGGGGCTCCTACGAGCAGTACTTC.

The V gene is TRBV20-1, the J gene TRBJ1-2; 8 bases fit TRBD1. The junction had 11 bases not matched to a gene; V was cut back by 7 bases and J by 7 bases. Germline V gives CDR1 DFQATT, CDR2 SNEGSKA (reference sequence). This CDR3 contains 13 residues. CDR3 coding DNA: TGCAGTGTCCCGGACAGGGTTGGGTCTGGCTACACCTTC. Translated, it gives CSVPDRVGSGYTF.

This clonotype was detected ten times or more. The V gene is TRBV4-1, the J gene TRBJ2-1; weak D call: TRBD2 (6 bases). Germline assignment: CDR1 MGHRA and CDR2 YSYEKL. The V end lost 1 base, the J end lost 3 bases, and 13 bases lay between the germline ends. The CDR3 loop spans 16 amino acids. This CDR3 reads CASSQGPAGLYNEQFF. The CDR3 nucleotides are TGCGCCAGCAGCCAAGGGCCTGCGGGGCTCTACAATGAGCAGTTCTTC.

This clonotype appeared many times. The chain is built from TRBV6-2 or TRBV6-3 and TRBJ2-7, with no clear D. CDR3 size: 15 residues. Germline values: CDR1 MNHEY, CDR2 SVGEGT. V was clipped by 7 bases and J by 0 bases, with 16 bases between them. The CDR3 spells CASNPTVGDSYEQYF. Written as DNA, the CDR3 is TGTGCCAGCAACCCGACGGTAGGCGACTCCTACGAGCAGTACTTC.

This clonotype showed up many times. The chain employs TRBV27 and TRBJ2-1, with D tentatively TRBD1 (6 bases). This CDR3 contains 12 residues. The germline V gene has CDR1 MNHEY and CDR2 SMNVEV (reference sequence). The V end lost 5 bases, the J end lost 14 bases, and 16 bases lay between the germline ends. In DNA, the CDR3 is TGTGCCAGCAGTGCCCGTAGGGACATCAAGTTCTTC. This encodes CASSARRDIKFF.